This entry concerns a single TCR beta chain. Antigen specificity is unknown. The CDR3 consists of 14 residues. Germline CDR1 reads MDHEN; CDR2 reads SYDVKM. The V gene lost 6 bases and the J gene lost 2 bases, with 13 bases spanning the gap. Every contributor of samples was a Caucasian grown-up residing in Nashville, Tennessee. This specimen belongs to a study of shared clonotypes between healthy human individuals. Study results and caveats: Compared with clonotypes that all four donors shared, non-shared clonotypes had lower generation probabilities.

Deep-level assay runs were performed. Sequenced by immunoSEQ multiplex PCR; TCRdb stores in-frame clones only, minus some. The table shows a few million clones, with roughly 93% occurring only once. Sequenced input: naive CD4+ T cells from PBMCs. Specified subset: CD45RA+ positively selected. This clonotype originated in a man aged 18 to 29 in good health. Some clones in this sample may be carry-over from other donors' samples. The chain uses TRBV28 and TRBJ2-5, with TRBD1 as a possible D gene (6 bases). The CDR3 region has the DNA TGTGCCAGCAGGATGGGGGCGGCACAAGAGACCCAGTACTTC. Translated, it gives CASRMGAAQETQYF.